This entry describes one TCR beta chain. Its antigen is unidentified. The CDR3 runs to 13 residues. Germline loops: CDR1 ENHRY, CDR2 SYGVKD. V dropped 6 bases and J dropped 5 bases, with 13 bases sitting between them. PCR was performed using 60 Vbeta and 13 Jbeta primers. Libraries were prepared by immunoSEQ multiplex PCR; TCRdb keeps only in-frame clonotypes and omits some of them. Of under 150,000 clones in the sample, 67% are singletons; the top ten hold 7.5% to 9%. This sample is drawn from a study of cytomegalovirus exposure and HLA in healthy donors. Study-wide results and caveats: Earlier findings revealed that most TCR beta V segments proved productive either about 87% or about 30% of the time.

The gene calls are TRBV10-3 and TRBJ2-5, with D possibly matching TRBD2 (7 bases). The TCR originated in a man aged 18-30 years in good health and CMV-seropositive. Sequenced sample: PBMCs. CDR3 loop: CAIRGGAEETQYF. Here the CDR3 DNA reads TGTGCCATCAGGGGGGGGGCCGAGGAGACCCAGTACTTC.